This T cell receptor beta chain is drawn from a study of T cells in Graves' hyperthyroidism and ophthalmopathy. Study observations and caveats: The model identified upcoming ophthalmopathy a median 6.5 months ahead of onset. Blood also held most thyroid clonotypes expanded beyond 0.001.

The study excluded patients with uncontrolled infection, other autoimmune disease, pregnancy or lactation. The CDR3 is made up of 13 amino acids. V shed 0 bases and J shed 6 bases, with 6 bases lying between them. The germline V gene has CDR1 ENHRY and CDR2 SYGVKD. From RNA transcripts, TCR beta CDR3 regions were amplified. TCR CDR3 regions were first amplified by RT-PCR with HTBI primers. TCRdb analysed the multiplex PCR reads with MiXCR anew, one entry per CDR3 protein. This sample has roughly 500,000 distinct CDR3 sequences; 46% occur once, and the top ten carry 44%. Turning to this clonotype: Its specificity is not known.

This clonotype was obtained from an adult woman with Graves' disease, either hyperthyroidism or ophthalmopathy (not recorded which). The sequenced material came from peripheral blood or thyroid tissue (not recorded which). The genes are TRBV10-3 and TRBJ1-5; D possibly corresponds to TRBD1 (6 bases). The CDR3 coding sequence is TGTGCCATCAGTGAGTCGACAGGTCAGCCCCAGCATTTT. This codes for CAISESTGQPQHF.